A single T cell receptor beta chain is shown here with its context. Its antigen target is currently unknown. No much larger clonotype is one base removed from it; base qualities were not supplied. CDR1 and CDR2 are drawn from the germline V gene (reference sequence): LNHDA, SQIVND. Between the V and J ends, shortened by 4 bases and 7 bases respectively, the junction contains 20 bases. The CDR3 runs 15 residues from the cysteine to the phenylalanine. Only CDR3 DNA is held: 45 bases, read in frame from base 1. Using the deep immunoSEQ assay, TCR CDR3 regions were amplified from genomic DNA by multiplex PCR. Genomic DNA extracted from each cell subset was distributed evenly over all wells of several immunoSEQ 96-well plates, and each plate served as one replicate. For sorted subsets, around 200 ng genomic DNA, equal to tens of thousands of T cell genomes, was loaded into each replicate PCR. The purified libraries were quantified using a Qubit 3.0 fluorometer, sized with a Bioanalyzer 2100, and then quantified again using the KAPA Library Quantification kit. A separate single-read 150-cycle Illumina NextSeq 550 flow cell was used to sequence each immunoSEQ 96-well plate. The paper's data handling went like this. The immunoSEQ output contained only junctional sequences without quality scores, so filtering could not match that applied to full-length reads. Sequences were annotated with PyIR, a Python wrapper for IgBLAST v1.9, and V/J genes and CDR3 were assigned using IMGT germline references. Reads were filtered out if the reads had weak V/J assignments (E-value above 1e-6), no CDR3, stop codons, out-of-frame junctions, or ambiguous translated residues. V3J clonotypes were defined as sequences sharing an identical inferred V gene, J gene, and CDR3 amino acid sequence. Percentage overlap between repertoires was calculated by dividing the number of shared unique clonotypes by the size of the smaller repertoire. Three approaches were used to assess repertoire richness: RTK rarefaction, the Chao1 estimator, and Recon v2.1 estimates of unobserved clonotypes. Generation probabilities were computed with OLGA for all TCRbeta clonotypes obtained by the gDNA method from four donors. Not all clones reach the TCRdb copy of this immuneACCESS table, which keeps in-frame sequences only. Checked studies attribute under half of the gap to unresolved V genes and leave the rest unexplained. The D gene and trimming were derived from the DNA, and the V and J assignments and clone size from that table. The table for this sample lists some 1,900,000 clones; about 95% of them were counted only once. The ten largest clones represent 1% to 1.5% of the sample.

CD8 naive samples were obtained by positive selection for CCR7 among CD45RO-negative cells, yielding a CD45RA+CCR7+ population from which TemRA cells were excluded. Donors were healthy HIV-negative adults with no recently reported acute infections or vaccinations. Every donor was a Caucasian adult living in Nashville, Tennessee, USA. Blood was obtained by leukapheresis, after which PBMCs were separated by Ficoll-Histopaque density gradient centrifugation and cryopreserved in liquid nitrogen vapor phase. Purity and quantity of every magnetically sorted T cell population were checked by analytical flow cytometry. Genomic DNA was isolated from each sorted fraction and quantified by UV absorbance on a Nanodrop 2000c. This entry is derived from a study of shared clonotypes between healthy human individuals (dated by TCRdb to 2018 to 2020). Broadly, across the study: The cohort included three men and a couple of women between 18 and 49 years of age. To increase sequencing depth and limit assay-specific biases, TCR repertoire library preparation and sequencing were carried out by different laboratories using diverse techniques. Between about 0.94 and 8.9 billion PBMCs per donor were obtained by leukapheresis. To estimate repertoire size and how much clonotype sharing occurs between individuals, the study deeply sequenced the blood TCR repertoires of roughly 5 healthy adults. For each donor, three plates each were used for CD4 naive and CD4 memory, two plates were used for CD8 naive, and one plate was used for CD8 memory.

Broad study findings and their caveats: Across a few donors, approximately 5% of naive CD4, 3% to 3.5% of naive CD8, about 2.3% of memory CD4, and approximately 0.4% of memory CD8 clonotypes were shared. Sampling was restricted to blood, and TCR repertoires in tissues likely differ from the TCR repertoires found in blood. Pairwise subsampling indicated that sequencing depth was expected to affect the degree of clonotype sharing among donors. Compared with non-shared clonotypes, clonotypes shared by all four sorted-subset donors had higher generation probabilities. Because the study included only a small number of donors, the genetic and exposure-history diversity represented was limited. Rarefaction of sorted-subset datasets indicated incomplete sequencing despite the large sequencing depth. Estimated clonotype richness was generally larger for naive than for memory subsets.

Material for sequencing was naive CD8+ T cells sorted from blood. According to the study, the label for this sample's cell subset or site signals: CD45RA+CCR7+. This TCR derives from a young man in good health. This receptor chain uses TRBV19 and TRBJ2-7; TRBD1 is possibly the D segment (6 matching bases). The CDR3 is CASSSGQFSTWEQYF. The sequence in DNA is TGTGCCAGTAGTAGCGGACAGTTTTCAACTTGGGAGCAGTACTTC.